This entry concerns a single TCR beta chain. Sequenced by immunoSEQ multiplex PCR; TCRdb stores in-frame clones only, minus some. The data contain about 110,000 clones, about 90% of them singletons. This record belongs to a study of T cell responses to AZD1222 COVID-19 vaccine. Trimming took 5 bases from V and 0 from J, leaving 5 bases between them. The CDR3 contains 13 residues. Germline lookup yields CDR1 LGHNT and CDR2 FRNRAP. The receptor's source is an adult in good health. Sequencing was performed on peripheral blood, taken on day 0 of AZD1222 vaccination. The V and J genes are TRBV12-5 and TRBJ1-3; D gene ambiguous. The CDR3 reads CASGPGSGNTIYF. DNA of the CDR3: TGTGCTAGTGGTCCCGGCTCTGGAAACACCATATATTTT.